This T cell receptor (beta chain) was obtained from a study of molecular identifiers for immune sequencing clone quantification. The wider study: Naive CD8 cell RNA, from roughly 20,000 or 100,000 cells, was split five ways in replicates, with four sequenced. Study-wide points: Because of identical TCR molecules sharing a barcode, sizes of highly expanded clones could be underestimated.

Bulk libraries came from a prior protocol with listed TCR primers. TCRdb redid the calling of the PCR reads with MiXCR, one entry per CDR3 protein. Of 88,000 or so distinct CDR3 sequences listed, around 20% are singletons. Sorting isolated naive CD8 T cells as CD8+CD4-CCR7+CD45RA+ events. This clonotype came up many times. Its specificity is unknown. The V gene's germline CDR1 is MNHEY and CDR2 SVGEGT. The CDR3 sequence is 17 residues long. The V gene end was trimmed by 4 bases and the J gene end by 4 bases; junction bases not matched to a gene: 12. This receptor was obtained from a human donor in good health. Some libraries in this study had Jurkat cell RNA spiked in. Sequencing was carried out using naive CD8+ T cells from blood, with Jurkat cell RNA spiked in. The subset is: FACS-sorted CD8+CD4-CCR7+CD45RA+ naive T cells. V and J are TRBV6-2 or TRBV6-3 and TRBJ2-3; 9 bases map to TRBD1. CDR3 region: CASSFLAGTGIPDTQYF. As DNA, the CDR3 is TGTGCCAGCAGTTTCCTGGCCGGGACAGGGATTCCAGATACGCAGTATTTT.